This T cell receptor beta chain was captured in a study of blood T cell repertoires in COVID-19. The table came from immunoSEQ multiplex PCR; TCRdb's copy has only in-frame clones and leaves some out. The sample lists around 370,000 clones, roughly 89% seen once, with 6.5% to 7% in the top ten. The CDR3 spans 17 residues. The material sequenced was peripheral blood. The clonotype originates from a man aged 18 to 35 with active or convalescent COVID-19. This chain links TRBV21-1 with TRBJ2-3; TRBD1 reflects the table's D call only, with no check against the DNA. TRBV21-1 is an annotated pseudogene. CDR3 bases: TGTGCCAGCGATCAAGGGGGCAGGAGCGATGATACAGATACGCAGTATTTT. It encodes CASDQGGRSDDTDTQYF.